This T cell receptor (beta chain) comes out of a study of regulatory T cells in long-lasting Graves disease (dated by TCRdb to the early 2020s). Looking at the study overall: Patients with newly diagnosed Graves' disease had been on antithyroid drugs for under 3 months. This study used TCR sequencing and RNA sequencing of peripheral blood to compare persistent Graves' disease patients against newly diagnosed Graves' disease patients. The study was registered as a clinical trial and conducted in China. A total of roughly 33 samples underwent TCR sequencing: roughly 13 from persistent and approximately 20 from newly diagnosed Graves' disease patients.

The sample's time point label, in plain terms: newly diagnosed GD, antithyroid drugs for less than 3 months. RNA was extracted from PBMCs in TRIzol for both TCR sequencing and RNA sequencing. Graves' disease was diagnosed according to American Thyroid Association guidelines. Patients were recruited from an endocrinology department in Xi'an, China. Each patient gave 7 to 9.5 milliliters of peripheral blood, collected in an EDTA anticoagulant tube. PBMCs were isolated by Ficoll Paque Plus density gradient separation without further T cell sorting. An Agilent 2100 Bioanalyzer and agarose gel were used to assess RNA quality, and a NanoDrop 2000 was used to measure RNA concentration. This clonotype appeared many times. Its antigen is not yet known. Nothing much larger sits one base from this clone, and base qualities are not available. The study at large found these results: Because the primary lesion, thyroid tissue, could not be accessed, the study looked at peripheral blood alone. Preferential use of TRBV28, TRBJ1-2 and TRBJ2-5 was observed in persistent disease, whereas TRBV20-1 and TRBJ2-1 were favored in newly diagnosed disease. Compared with newly diagnosed patients, patients with persistent Graves' disease had lower TCR Shannon entropy and fewer highly expanded clones, which suggests clonal expansion. As a limitation, the authors acknowledged that the small sample size may reduce accuracy. More public clonotypes were shared among persistent patients (approximately 3,000) than among newly diagnosed patients (roughly 1,000). Sequencing and analysis were restricted to the TCR beta chain.

The library was made by multiplex PCR. Instrument on record: Illumina HiSeq 4000. To build TCR beta libraries, CDR3 regions were amplified by Arm-PCR using iRepertoire HTBI primers. Gel purification was performed on PCR products prior to sequencing. The study's processing was this. Across samples, 60 to 80 TRBV and roughly 15 TRBJ segments were identified and used for gene usage analysis of CDR3 amino acid clonotypes. COPE and FqMerger were used to merge filtered high-quality paired reads into contigs. BLAST was used to align contigs to the IMGT TRBV, TRBD and TRBJ reference genes, and CDR3 was defined following IMGT. Clonotypes above 0.1% frequency were classified as highly expanded clones. Shannon entropy served as the measure of repertoire diversity, while the Gini coefficient captured V-J evenness. Clonotypes shared by more than one individual were considered public. TCRdb took the public reads, trimmed them with fastp at Q25, ran MiXCR for clone calling and kept in-frame beta chains. When rows share a CDR3 protein, they turn into one entry using the most common DNA and genes. For this entry, the V and J calls and clone size follow TCRdb and not the study's own pipeline. The sample includes 500,000 or so distinct CDR3 sequences, with 14% observed a single time. Clones ranked in the top ten supply approximately 17% of the sample.

The germline V gene (reference sequence) provides CDR1 GTSNPN and CDR2 SVGIG. Compared with germline, V lacks 3 bases and J lacks 4 bases; bases without a gene match: 17. The CDR3 numbers 17 residues from cysteine through phenylalanine. Only the CDR3 DNA is retained, 51 bases long and in frame from the first base. These data are also associated with another study on T cells in Graves' hyperthyroidism and ophthalmopathy. The second publication reports: A patient counted as having stable Graves' hyperthyroidism if no progression to ophthalmopathy occurred over 18 months of follow-up. Hyperthyroidism patients were newly diagnosed, with disease duration under 2 months, and aged 18 to 65 years. Exclusion was applied to patients with uncontrolled infections, other autoimmune diseases, pregnancy or lactation. Diagnoses were based on clinical symptoms, serum thyroxine and TRAb, thyroid ultrasound and orbital computed tomography. The first round of RT-PCR for the TCR CDR3 was performed with the HTBI primer set and the Qiagen OneStep RT-PCR kit. Most expanded thyroid clonotypes (frequency above 0.001) were also detected in blood, suggesting blood repertoires may reflect thyroid immune responses. A 13 V-J signature model separated ophthalmopathy from stable hyperthyroidism, with 87.88% sensitivity and roughly 82% specificity in cross-validation and 80%/75% in testing. In validation, the model predicted progression to ophthalmopathy with 55% to 71% sensitivity and about 72% specificity, a median of about 6.7 months before onset. To identify distinguishing TCR V-J signatures, a discovery cohort of about 100 patients was used, comprising 40 to 45 with Graves' ophthalmopathy and about 59 with stable Graves' hyperthyroidism. An independent validation cohort of 18 to 20 hyperthyroidism patients and about 16 patients who later progressed to ophthalmopathy tested prospective prediction of ophthalmopathy. The 90 to 100 discovery patients were randomly split 7:3 into training and test sets. The study also compared thyroid tissue and blood T-cell repertoires from about six Graves' hyperthyroidism patients. Following sampling, methimazole starting at 30 mg daily was given to hyperthyroidism patients, and high-dose intravenous methylprednisolone was given to ophthalmopathy patients. The libraries were constructed in a second round of multiplex PCR and then size-selected and purified. The libraries were sequenced on an Illumina HiSeq2000 using paired-end 100 bp reads. SOAPnuke was used to process the raw data, with reads discarded if the reads contained adapters or uncalled bases, had a mean Phred below 15, or lacked an exact constant-primer or identifier match. COPE v1.2.5 was used to merge the high-quality paired reads, and each unique nucleotide sequence was defined as a clonotype. MiTCR v1.1 was used to align the clonotypes against IMGT TRBV, TRBD and TRBJ reference segments. Analysis was restricted to V-J combinations with a frequency above 0.0001, which covered about 99% of repertoires. A TCS score was defined as the ratio between F50 (clonal expansion) and ExV (chaos), using BLOSUM62-based TCRdist between CDR3 peptides within each V-J. Welch's t-statistics and random forest reduced around 510 V-J features to roughly 13, which were used in a naive Bayes classifier (R e1071). Sample size was not statistically predetermined, and blinding of investigators to group allocation was not performed. According to the paper, TCR Vbeta CDR3 sequencing was carried out on some 130 peripheral blood samples, which came from under 50 ophthalmopathy, 70 to 80 hyperthyroidism and approximately 17 progressor patients.

The chain employs TRBV30 and TRBJ2-5; 7 central nucleotides agree with TRBD2. The sequences come from peripheral blood mononuclear cells (PBMCs), collected at new diagnosis, from a patient treated with antithyroid drugs. The sequence came from a woman aged 45 to 65 with Graves disease. Donor details come from another sample of the same person, matched by shared clones. The sequence in DNA is TGTGCCTGGAGCTCGACGACCGGGAGGTTTCTTCGAGAGACCCAGTACTTC. Its coded protein is CAWSSTTGRFLRETQYF.